Listed below are T cell receptor beta chains from one sample, sequenced in a study of cytomegalovirus exposure and HLA in healthy donors. Profiled with immunoSEQ multiplex PCR; TCRdb holds only in-frame clones, not every one. Its listing shows 45,000 to 60,000 clones. Sequenced input: PBMCs. The origin of the receptors is a male donor in good health and CMV-seronegative. CDR3s leave out the opening cysteine and the closing phenylalanine or tryptophan. The D gene is left open where the match is weak.

V	D	J	CDR3
TRBV2	.	TRBJ1-4	ASLRERTNEKLF
TRBV30	.	TRBJ1-2	AWSRGGDGYGYT
TRBV18	.	TRBJ1-2	ASSETPGQGTNYGYT
TRBV30	TRBD1	TRBJ2-2	AWRRLTGTGELF
TRBV5-1	TRBD1	TRBJ1-1	ASSLGTGIMVDEAF
TRBV11-3	TRBD1	TRBJ2-2	ASSPRQGGSTGELF
TRBV7-6	TRBD2	TRBJ2-1	ASSLGLAESYNEQF
TRBV7-6	.	TRBJ1-2	ASSLVGGAADYGYT
TRBV2	.	TRBJ1-1	ASTNWGRRGDGTEAF
TRBV7-9	.	TRBJ1-2	ASSETGDYGYT
TRBV18	TRBD1	TRBJ1-2	ASSPQDRTLYGYT
TRBV6-5	TRBD1	TRBJ2-7	ASSYDRDYEQY
TRBV14	.	TRBJ1-3	ASSAGNLNRNTIY
TRBV30	TRBD1	TRBJ1-1	AWSVGTGKYPKVTF
TRBV28	.	TRBJ1-6	ASSLQGWNAYNSPLH
TRBV27	TRBD1	TRBJ1-5	ASSLGRTGDEPQH
TRBV5-1	TRBD1	TRBJ2-1	ASSLGTGSYNEQF
TRBV18	.	TRBJ2-5	ASSPNRGETQY
TRBV30	TRBD2	TRBJ2-3	AWGLAGHPSTDTQY
TRBV4-1	.	TRBJ1-2	ASSQVGHYGYT